The following is a T cell receptor beta chain sequence with its context. Antigen: not known. At one end, the junction sequence differs from germline, possibly due to a read error. These data originate in a study of T cell responses to AZD1222 COVID-19 vaccine. General study points: Reportedly, nearly half the spike-specific TCRs target unmutated variant regions.

Clones were sequenced by immunoSEQ multiplex PCR, and TCRdb holds only the in-frame ones, with some missing. The sample has about 140,000 clones; 70% to 90% are singletons. The CDR3 totals 14 residues. Germline CDR1 LGHNT, CDR2 FRNRAP. The chain carries TRBV12-5 and TRBJ1-2, with D possibly being TRBD1 (5 bases). The receptor was derived from an adult in good health. The sample here was peripheral blood, taken on day 0 of AZD1222 vaccination. The CDR3 nucleotides are TGTGCTAGTGGGCCGACACCGGGACCCGACATGACAGTTTTC. Translating it yields CASGPTPGPDMTVF.